This T cell receptor (beta chain) is from a study of identical twins. TCRdb fed the 5' RACE reads into MiXCR, producing one record per CDR3 protein. The table has about 890,000 distinct CDR3 sequences, 10% to 15% seen once. The study, taken as a whole, reports: Among out-of-frame alpha sequences shared by twins, low generation probability occurred in excess.

This CDR3 region has 13 residues. Germline CDR1 and CDR2: MNHEY and SMNVEV (reference sequence). Trimming removed 0 bases from V and 5 bases from J, with 4 bases in between. Turning to this clonotype: Its target is not known.

These same data were also listed under a study on yellow fever vaccine responses in identical twins.

The TCR originated in a woman aged 18-29 years in good health. This chain links TRBV27 with TRBJ2-2, with D hard to call. Sequencing used PBMCs. CDR3 in DNA: TGTGCCAGCAGTTTATCTGAGACCGGGGAGCTGTTTTTT. Protein product: CASSLSETGELFF.